The 10 T cell receptor beta chains presented below share a single source sample, sequenced in a study of cytomegalovirus exposure and HLA in healthy donors. Clones were sequenced by immunoSEQ multiplex PCR, and TCRdb holds only the in-frame ones, with some missing. The table lists roughly 110,000 clones, roughly nine tenths of them singletons. Sequencing used PBMCs. These receptor sequences come from a woman in her late teens or twenties in good health and CMV-seropositive.

The genes are TRBV11-1 and TRBJ2-3; 12 bases line up with TRBD1. CDR1 and CDR2 from the germline V gene are SGHAT and FQDESV (reference sequence). The CDR3 runs 17 residues. V lost 5 bases to trimming and J lost 5 bases; unmatched junction nucleotides: 11. CDR3: CASSGPLGQGARDTQYF. The CDR3 coding sequence is TGTGCCAGCAGCGGACCTCTGGGACAGGGGGCAAGAGATACGCAGTATTTT.

This chain joins TRBV28 and TRBJ1-1; D is possibly TRBD1 (5 bases). Germline values: CDR1 MDHEN, CDR2 SYDVKM. Trimming took off 5 bases at V and 7 bases at J, with 20 bases between the two ends. There are 15 residues in the CDR3. CDR3 loop: CASSRTGAVLYEAFF. CDR3 nucleotide sequence: TGTGCCAGCAGTCGAACTGGGGCGGTGCTTTATGAAGCTTTCTTT. The full variable domain, completed using reference TRBV28 and TRBJ1-1, is DVKVTQSSRYLVKRTGEKVFLECVQDMDHENMFWYRQDPGLGLRLIYFSYDVKMKEKGDIPEGYSVSREKKERFSLILESASTNQTSMYLCASSRTGAVLYEAFFGQGTRLTVV.

This clone has only one observation. J is TRBJ2-3 and V is TRBV5-6, with a weak D call TRBD2 (5 bases). Trimming left V 1 base short and J 1 base short, with 10 bases between. Per the germline V gene, CDR1 is SGHDT and CDR2 is YYEEEE. This CDR3 spans 15 amino acids. The DNA of the CDR3 is TGTGCCAGCAGCTTGCGGGGAACGGGCACAGATACGCAGTATTTT. This translates into CASSLRGTGTDTQYF. The entire variable domain, with the rest obtained from reference TRBV5-6 and TRBJ2-3, is as follows: DAGVTQSPTHLIKTRGQQVTLRCSPKSGHDTVSWYQQALGQGPQFIFQYYEEEERQRGNFPDRFSGHQFPNYSSELNVNALLLGDSALYLCASSLRGTGTDTQYFGPGTRLTVL.

The chain couples TRBV27 to TRBJ1-4; D unresolved. The CDR3 length is 15 residues. The germline CDR1 and CDR2 sequences are MNHEY and SMNVEV (reference sequence). Trimming left V 6 bases short and J 8 bases short, with 19 bases between. The CDR3 loop is CASSPIARVREKLFF. CDR3 in DNA: TGTGCCAGCAGCCCCATCGCGAGGGTTCGGGAAAAACTGTTTTTT.

The chain employs TRBV28 and TRBJ2-7, with 8 positions matching TRBD2. Trimming took 8 bases from V and 0 from J; bases not matched to a gene: 18. This CDR3 has 18 amino acids. Germline V gives CDR1 MDHEN, CDR2 SYDVKM. The CDR3 sequence is CASGPGGLGGGSSYEQYF. CDR3 in DNA: TGTGCCAGCGGCCCGGGGGGCTTGGGCGGGGGGAGCTCCTACGAGCAGTACTTC.

The rearrangement joins TRBV29-1 to TRBJ1-2, with D possibly being TRBD1 (5 bases). This CDR3 is built from 13 residues. Between the trimmed V and J ends, which lost 0 bases and 7 bases, there was a span of 12 bases. Germline V gene lookup returns CDR1 SQVTM and CDR2 ANQGSEA. Here the CDR3 DNA reads TGCAGCGTTGAAGATTTGGGGGGGGTTGGCTACACCTTC. Residues: CSVEDLGGVGYTF.

The rearrangement links TRBV4-1 to TRBJ1-2; 7 bases match TRBD1. The CDR3 contains 15 residues. Trimming took 1 base from V and 8 from J; bases not matched to a gene: 10. CDR1 and CDR2 (germline): MGHRA, YSYEKL. The DNA of the CDR3 is TGCGCCAGCAGCCAAGGAAAATCAGGGGGAGAAGGCTACACCTTC. It codes for CASSQGKSGGEGYTF.

The genes are TRBV7-2 and TRBJ1-1; D uncertain. Deletions cut 4 bases from V and 5 bases from J, with 14 bases between. Germline CDR1 reads SGHTA; CDR2 reads FQGNSA. This CDR3 comprises 14 residues. CDR3 in amino acids: CASSSGGGRTEAFF. The DNA for the CDR3 is TGTGCCAGCAGCTCCGGTGGAGGGCGGACTGAAGCTTTCTTT. Full variable domain (rest looked up from reference TRBV7-2 and TRBJ1-1): GAGVSQSPSNKVTEKGKDVELRCDPISGHTALYWYRQSLGQGLEFLIYFQGNSAPDKSGLPSDRFSAERTGGSVSTLTIQRTQQEDSAVYLCASSSGGGRTEAFFGQGTRLTVV.

The chain employs TRBV21-1 and TRBJ2-7; no check of the table's D call, TRBD1, against the DNA was made. TRBV21-1 is reported as a pseudogene. The CDR3 consists of 14 residues. CDR3 coding DNA: TGTGCCAGCAGCGATGGGACAGTTTGCTACGAGCAGTACTTC. Encoded protein: CASSDGTVCYEQYF.

This chain uses TRBV11-2 with TRBJ2-5; 12 bases line up with TRBD1. The germline gives CDR1 SGHAT, CDR2 FQNNGV. Trimming removed 4 bases from V and 2 bases from J; junction bases left unmatched: 8. The CDR3 loop spans 17 amino acids. CDR3 bases: TGTGCCAGCAGCTGGGAGAGGGACAGGGGGCATCAAGAGACCCAGTACTTC. Amino acids: CASSWERDRGHQETQYF.